This T cell receptor (beta chain) was observed in a study of technical replicates of blood from several donors. Clones were sequenced by immunoSEQ multiplex PCR, and TCRdb holds only the in-frame ones, with some missing. The repertoire has approximately 50,000 clones, roughly 95% of them found once; the top ten carry under 0.45%. Germline CDR1 is SNHLY and CDR2 is FYNNEI. CDR3 length: 16 amino acids. J lost 3 bases, V lost 6 bases, and 10 bases had no gene match. The source material was T cells isolated from PBMCs. The chain uses TRBV2 and TRBJ2-3; TRBD1 agrees at 9 bases. The TCR was taken from a human donor in good health. CDR3 coding DNA: TGTGCCAGCAGGCCCCGGACAGGGGTACGGACAGATACGCAGTATTTT. Translating gives CASRPRTGVRTDTQYF.